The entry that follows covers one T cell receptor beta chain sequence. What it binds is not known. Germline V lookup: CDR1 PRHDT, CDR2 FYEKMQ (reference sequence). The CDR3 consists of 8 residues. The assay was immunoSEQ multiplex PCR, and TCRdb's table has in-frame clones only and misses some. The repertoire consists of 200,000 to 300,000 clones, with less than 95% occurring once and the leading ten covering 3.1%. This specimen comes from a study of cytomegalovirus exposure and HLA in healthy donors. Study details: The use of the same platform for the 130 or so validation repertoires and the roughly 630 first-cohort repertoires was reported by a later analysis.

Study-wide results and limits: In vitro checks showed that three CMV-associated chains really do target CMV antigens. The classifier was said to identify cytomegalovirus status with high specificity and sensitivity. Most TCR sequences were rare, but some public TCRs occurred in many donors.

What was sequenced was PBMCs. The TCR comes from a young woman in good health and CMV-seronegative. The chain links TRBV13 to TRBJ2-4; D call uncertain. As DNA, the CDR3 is TGTGCACTTAACATTCAGTACTTC. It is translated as CALNIQYF.